Below are 15 T cell receptor beta chains sequenced from a single sample in a study of cytomegalovirus exposure and HLA in healthy donors. PCR used 60 Vbeta primers and 13 Jbeta primers. Measured with immunoSEQ multiplex PCR; TCRdb has only the in-frame clones, and not every one. The table lists about 160,000 clones, around three quarters of them singletons. The sequenced sample consisted of PBMCs. Receptors originate from a woman between 40 and 50 years old in good health and CMV-seronegative.

V gene TRBV11-2 combines with J gene TRBJ2-3; D not certain. The CDR3 is 11 amino acids. Trimming removed 5 bases at V and 3 bases at J, with 3 bases between. Germline values: CDR1 SGHAT, CDR2 FQNNGV. As DNA, the CDR3 is TGTGCCAGCAGCCTAACAGATACGCAGTATTTT. This gives the protein CASSLTDTQYF.

The J gene is TRBJ2-2, the V gene TRBV7-9, with TRBD2 matching 8 bases. Germline-derived CDR1 and CDR2 are SEHNR and FQNEAQ (reference sequence). The CDR3 has 13 residues. The ends lost 10 bases at V and 7 bases at J; junction bases unmatched: 8. The CDR3 region is CATGSGTNGELFF. For the CDR3, the DNA is TGTGCCACGGGTAGCGGGACGAACGGGGAGCTGTTTTTT.

This rearrangement joins TRBV5-4 to TRBJ2-7; unclear D gene. There are 14 residues in the CDR3. Trimming cost V 3 bases and J 1 base, with 11 bases left between them. CDR1 is SGHNT and CDR2 is YYREEE in the germline V gene (reference sequence). CDR3 sequence reads: CASSSVTESYEQYF. CDR3 DNA: TGTGCCAGCAGCTCCGTAACTGAGTCCTACGAGCAGTACTTC.

The rearrangement uses TRBV28 and TRBJ2-3; perhaps TRBD1 as D (6 bases). CDR1 MDHEN and CDR2 SYDVKM come from the germline V gene. The CDR3 sequence is 14 residues long. V shed 3 bases and J shed 5 bases, with 12 bases lying between them. The CDR3 here is CASSLGDRLDTQYF. The CDR3 nucleotides are TGTGCCAGCAGTTTGGGAGACAGGTTAGATACGCAGTATTTT.

This sequence joins TRBV28 and TRBJ1-5, with D uncertain. This CDR3 has 17 amino acids. The germline V and J ends were trimmed by 4 bases and 3 bases, with 19 bases remaining between them. Germline lookup yields CDR1 MDHEN and CDR2 SYDVKM. CDR3 sequence: CASSSAPFSGINQPQHF. The CDR3 DNA reads as TGTGCCAGCAGTTCGGCCCCGTTTTCAGGAATCAATCAGCCCCAGCATTTT.

The chain has TRBV2 and TRBJ2-4; 8 bases fit TRBD1. Germline V gene sequence: CDR1 SNHLY, CDR2 FYNNEI. The junction had 7 bases not matched to a gene; V was cut back by 5 bases and J by 1 base. This CDR3 is 16 amino acids long. The CDR3 loop is CASSTDRERAKNIQYF. DNA for the CDR3: TGTGCCAGCAGTACGGACAGGGAAAGGGCCAAAAACATTCAGTACTTC. The entire variable domain, with the rest obtained from reference TRBV2 and TRBJ2-4, is as follows: EPEVTQTPSHQVTQMGQEVILRCVPISNHLYFYWYRQILGQKVEFLVSFYNNEISEKSEIFDDQFSVERPDGSNFTLKIRSTKLEDSAMYFCASSTDRERAKNIQYFGAGTRLSVL.

In its sample, this clone was seen a few times. The V and J genes are TRBV28 and TRBJ2-2, with a possible D match to TRBD1 (5 bases). V was trimmed by 1 base and J by 5 bases, leaving 11 bases between them. In germline, CDR1 is MDHEN, CDR2 SYDVKM. The CDR3 covers 15 residues. Here the CDR3 reads CASSLFRDSTGELFF. The CDR3 DNA reads as TGTGCCAGCAGTTTATTCAGGGATAGTACCGGGGAGCTGTTTTTT. Variable domain in full (rest from reference TRBV28 and TRBJ2-2): DVKVTQSSRYLVKRTGEKVFLECVQDMDHENMFWYRQDPGLGLRLIYFSYDVKMKEKGDIPEGYSVSREKKERFSLILESASTNQTSMYLCASSLFRDSTGELFFGEGSRLTVL.

The J gene is TRBJ2-7, the V gene TRBV15; 10 bases map to TRBD1. J was trimmed by 2 bases and V by 0 bases; bases with no gene match: 1. CDR3 length equals 15 residues. The V gene's germline CDR1 is LNHNV and CDR2 YYDKDF (reference sequence). The CDR3 here is CATSREGTGAYEQYF. The CDR3 DNA is TGTGCCACCAGCAGAGAGGGGACAGGGGCCTACGAGCAGTACTTC.

The rearrangement uses TRBV5-4 and TRBJ2-5, with TRBD1 matching over 8 bases. CDR3 length: 15 residues. The V gene's germline CDR1 is SGHNT and CDR2 YYREEE (reference sequence). V was clipped by 4 bases and J by 2 bases; unmatched bases: 7. The DNA for the CDR3 is TGTGCCAGCAGCGGACAGGGTTACGCACAAGAGACCCAGTACTTC. Translation gives CASSGQGYAQETQYF.

This chain connects TRBV18 to TRBJ1-1; D remains ambiguous. The V gene's germline CDR1 is KGHSH and CDR2 LQKENI. This CDR3 contains 15 residues. V lost 0 bases and J lost 3, with 11 bases in between. CDR3 sequence reads: CASSPPGERDTEAFF. The CDR3 nucleotides read TGTGCCAGCTCACCACCCGGGGAAAGGGACACTGAAGCTTTCTTT.

This clone was seen more than once but under ten times. The gene calls are TRBV13 and TRBJ1-3; D ambiguous. The CDR3 is 15 amino acids. Trimming removed 0 bases from V and 3 bases from J, with 9 bases in between. Germline values: CDR1 PRHDT, CDR2 FYEKMQ (reference sequence). The CDR3 loop is CASSLGRGYGNTIYF. As DNA, the CDR3 is TGTGCCAGCAGCTTAGGTCGGGGATATGGAAACACCATATATTTT.

CDR3 sequence reads: CASSSREAPYEQYF. The CDR3 nucleotides read TGCGCCAGCAGCTCCCGGGAGGCCCCCTACGAGCAGTACTTC. V usage is TRBV5-1 and J usage is TRBJ2-7; TRBD2 agrees at 7 bases. The V gene end was trimmed by 3 bases and the J gene end by 2 bases; junction bases not matched to a gene: 5. CDR1 is SGHRS, CDR2 YFSETQ, per germline. The CDR3 consists of 14 residues. The variable domain in full, completed from reference TRBV5-1 and TRBJ2-7, reads KAGVTQTPRYLIKTRGQQVTLSCSPISGHRSVSWYQQTPGQGLQFLFEYFSETQRNKGNFPGRFSGRQFSNSRSEMNVSTLELGDSALYLCASSSREAPYEQYFGPGTRLTVT.

This chain connects TRBV7-3 to TRBJ2-1; D is ambiguous. V was trimmed by 0 bases and J by 7 bases, leaving 7 bases between them. The CDR3 consists of 13 residues. Germline CDR1 reads SGHTA; CDR2 reads FQGTGA. This CDR3 is CASSLTISNEQFF. The DNA for the CDR3 is TGTGCCAGCAGCTTAACGATTAGTAATGAGCAGTTCTTC.

V usage is TRBV19 and J usage is TRBJ2-2, with a weak D call TRBD2 (7 bases). V was shortened by 4 bases and J by 10 bases, with 22 bases between the two germline ends. This CDR3 contains 16 residues. Germline V CDR1 and CDR2: LNHDA, SQIVND (reference sequence). For the CDR3, the DNA is TGTGCCAGTAGTACCCGGACTAGGGGGGGAACGACGGAGCTGTTTTTT. Protein product: CASSTRTRGGTTELFF.

V gene TRBV4-1 combines with J gene TRBJ2-2; 8 positions match TRBD2. V gave up 0 bases and J gave up 6 bases; unmatched junction bases: 9. CDR1 and CDR2 from the germline V gene are MGHRA and YSYEKL. The CDR3 is 17 residues long. The CDR3 DNA follows: TGCGCCAGCAGCCAAGATCCTCTAGCGGGCCGTCCCGGGGAGCTGTTTTTT. Amino acid sequence: CASSQDPLAGRPGELFF.